These T cell receptor beta chains were read from a single sample in a study of a mutant IDH1 vaccine in newly diagnosed glioma. The antigens of these receptors remain unknown. Method: immunoSEQ multiplex PCR; TCRdb's copy keeps in-frame clones and lacks some. Here the sample spans around 50,000 clones, roughly 83% being singletons. The starting material was PBMCs, obtained from a glioma patient whose treatment included an IDH1 peptide vaccine. These receptors were collected from a woman in her twenties or thirties with glioma. Some clones in this sample may be carry-over from other donors' samples. Both conserved end residues are part of each CDR3. A D gene is named only where the DNA matches it firmly. Where a row states a size, it is once, few, many or the class of an expanded clone; other rows omit it.

abundance,j_gene,len,v_gene,d_gene,CDR3aa,CDR3nt
-,TRBJ1-1,13,TRBV29-1,TRBD1,CSVKTGRDTEAFF,TGCAGCGTAAAGACAGGGAGGGACACTGAAGCTTTCTTT
once,TRBJ2-7,13,TRBV13,-,CASSLGRGLEQYF,TGTGCCAGCAGCTTAGGTAGGGGCCTCGAGCAGTACTTC
-,TRBJ1-2,19,TRBV7-2,-,CASSARPGTADLTNYGYTF,TGTGCCAGCAGCGCCCGCCCCGGGACGGCGGATCTGACTAACTATGGCTACACCTTC
-,TRBJ1-1,15,TRBV7-6,-,CASSLEGARRTEAFF,TGTGCCAGCAGCTTAGAAGGGGCGCGGCGCACTGAAGCTTTCTTT
-,TRBJ2-2,16,TRBV2,-,CASSEGWTSNTGELFF,TGTGCCAGCAGTGAGGGGTGGACATCGAACACCGGGGAGCTGTTTTTT
-,TRBJ1-2,16,TRBV4-1,TRBD1,CASSRNAGTGDDGYTF,TGCGCCAGCAGCCGGAACGCCGGGACAGGGGACGATGGCTACACCTTC
-,TRBJ2-5,14,TRBV4-1,-,CASSHINRQETQYF,TGCGCCAGCAGCCATATCAATCGTCAAGAGACCCAGTACTTC
-,TRBJ1-1,15,TRBV6-5,-,CASIKSPGSLAEAFF,TGTGCCAGCATCAAATCCCCGGGGTCGTTGGCTGAAGCTTTCTTT
-,TRBJ2-7,13,TRBV27,-,CASSLVRDYEQYF,TGTGCCAGCAGTTTAGTCCGGGACTACGAGCAGTACTTC
-,TRBJ2-3,14,TRBV29-1,-,CSVEAGIFTDTQYF,TGCAGCGTTGAAGCAGGGATCTTCACAGATACGCAGTATTTT
-,TRBJ1-2,14,TRBV28,-,CASSFNRPNYGYTF,TGTGCCAGCAGTTTTAACAGGCCTAACTATGGCTACACCTTC
-,TRBJ2-7,12,TRBV27,TRBD2,CVAGGAGGEQYF,TGTGTTGCGGGGGGCGCCGGGGGCGAGCAGTACTTC
few,TRBJ1-1,14,TRBV2,-,CASSPRRVEDEAFF,TGTGCCAGCAGCCCCCGCAGGGTTGAGGACGAAGCTTTCTTT
once,TRBJ1-1,15,TRBV18,-,CASSPGIDRNTEAFF,TGTGCCAGCTCACCGGGGATCGACAGGAACACTGAAGCTTTCTTT
-,TRBJ2-7,13,TRBV7-9,-,CASTLDGTYEQYF,TGTGCCAGCACCCTTGACGGTACCTACGAGCAGTACTTC
-,TRBJ2-3,12,TRBV10-3,-,CAISERADTQYF,TGTGCCATCAGTGAGAGGGCAGATACGCAGTATTTT
-,TRBJ1-1,13,TRBV27,-,CASSLGGGTEAFF,TGTGCCAGCAGTTTAGGGGGAGGCACTGAAGCTTTCTTT
-,TRBJ1-2,14,TRBV6-6,-,CASSYSSETYGYTF,TGTGCCAGCAGTTACTCGAGCGAAACCTATGGCTACACCTTC
-,TRBJ2-7,12,TRBV10-2,-,CASSVGGYEQYF,TGCGCCAGCAGTGTGGGCGGCTACGAGCAGTACTTC
-,TRBJ1-2,15,TRBV27,-,CASSPYAAGDYGYTF,TGTGCCAGCAGTCCGTACGCGGCAGGTGACTATGGCTACACCTTC
-,TRBJ1-1,13,TRBV19,-,CASRRGQNTEAFF,TGTGCCAGTAGACGGGGACAGAACACTGAAGCTTTCTTT
few,TRBJ2-5,11,TRBV18,-,CASSPEETQYF,TGTGCCAGCTCACCCGAGGAGACCCAGTACTTC
-,TRBJ2-5,12,TRBV2,-,CASNAVSGTQYF,TGTGCCAGCAATGCCGTCTCCGGGACCCAGTACTTC
few,TRBJ1-1,16,TRBV5-6,TRBD1,CASSLVSGGSMTEAFF,TGTGCCAGCAGCTTGGTCTCAGGGGGTTCGATGACTGAAGCTTTCTTT
-,TRBJ1-5,12,TRBV2,-,CASSLQAQPQHF,TGTGCCAGCAGCCTACAGGCCCAGCCCCAGCATTTT
-,TRBJ2-7,13,TRBV6-1,-,CASRAERPYEQYF,TGTGCCAGCAGAGCCGAGCGACCCTACGAGCAGTACTTC
-,TRBJ1-3,14,TRBV6-5,-,CASSFGGSGNTIYF,TGTGCCAGCAGTTTCGGGGGGAGTGGAAACACCATATATTTT
-,TRBJ1-1,12,TRBV7-9,-,CASSRGGTEAFF,TGTGCCAGCAGCCGGGGGGGTACTGAAGCTTTCTTT
-,TRBJ2-7,13,TRBV9,-,CASSVIPNYEQYF,TGTGCCAGCAGCGTGATCCCAAACTACGAGCAGTACTTC
-,TRBJ2-5,14,TRBV7-3,-,CASSLNGGTETQYF,TGTGCCAGCAGCTTAAACGGCGGGACGGAGACCCAGTACTTC
-,TRBJ1-1,12,TRBV6-6,-,CASRATGLEAFF,TGTGCCAGCAGAGCGACAGGCTTGGAAGCTTTCTTT
-,TRBJ1-5,13,TRBV19,TRBD1,CASSRQGAQPQHF,TGTGCCAGTAGTCGACAGGGGGCCCAGCCCCAGCATTTT
-,TRBJ1-2,14,TRBV9,-,CASSPAGGLVGYTF,TGTGCCAGCAGCCCAGCGGGGGGGCTTGTCGGCTACACCTTC
-,TRBJ2-3,16,TRBV19,TRBD2,CASSRLAGIPLDTQYF,TGTGCCAGTTCGCGACTAGCGGGCATACCACTAGATACGCAGTATTTT
once,TRBJ2-7,16,TRBV6-1,TRBD2,CASSEITTSGEPAQYF,TGTGCCAGCAGTGAAATTACGACTAGCGGGGAGCCCGCGCAGTACTTC
-,TRBJ2-7,14,TRBV6-6,-,CASQPPFSSYEQYF,TGTGCCAGTCAGCCCCCATTCAGCTCCTACGAGCAGTACTTC
-,TRBJ2-1,14,TRBV19,TRBD2,CASSMTASGSEQFF,TGTGCCAGTAGTATGACGGCTAGCGGGAGTGAGCAGTTCTTC
-,TRBJ1-2,13,TRBV29-1,-,CSVVGGADYGYTF,TGCAGCGTTGTGGGGGGGGCCGACTATGGCTACACCTTC
-,TRBJ2-5,14,TRBV7-9,-,CASSTAAVQETQYF,TGTGCCAGCAGCACAGCTGCGGTTCAAGAGACCCAGTACTTC
-,TRBJ2-4,17,TRBV7-9,TRBD2,CASSLFSGNRAKNIQYF,TGTGCCAGCAGCTTATTTAGCGGGAATCGGGCCAAAAACATTCAGTACTTC
-,TRBJ1-4,14,TRBV4-1,-,CASSQAATNEKLFF,TGCGCCAGCAGCCAAGCAGCAACTAATGAAAAACTGTTTTTT
-,TRBJ1-5,13,TRBV27,TRBD1,CASSLDRGQPQHF,TGTGCCAGCAGCCTGGACAGGGGGCAGCCCCAGCATTTT
-,TRBJ2-1,14,TRBV2,TRBD1,CASSRQGFYNEQFF,TGTGCCAGCAGTCGACAGGGCTTCTACAATGAGCAGTTCTTC
-,TRBJ2-2,15,TRBV4-1,TRBD2,CASSQLAGNTGELFF,TGCGCCAGCAGCCAACTAGCGGGGAACACCGGGGAGCTGTTTTTT
once,TRBJ1-5,13,TRBV30,TRBD1,CAWSVQGDQPQHF,TGTGCCTGGAGTGTTCAGGGGGATCAGCCCCAGCATTTT
-,TRBJ1-1,13,TRBV10-3,-,CAISPQGDTEAFF,TGTGCCATCAGTCCACAGGGAGACACTGAAGCTTTCTTT
-,TRBJ2-7,14,TRBV5-4,TRBD1,CASSIQGAGYEQYF,TGTGCCAGCAGCATACAGGGGGCTGGGTACGAGCAGTACTTC
-,TRBJ2-1,14,TRBV5-4,-,CASSRKVGENEQFF,TGTGCCAGCAGCCGGAAAGTAGGGGAGAATGAGCAGTTCTTC